The TCR beta chain described here comes from a study of tumor-infiltrating lymphocytes in primary liver carcinoma. This CDR3 has 16 amino acids. The V gene's germline CDR1 is SQVTM and CDR2 ANQGSEA. The germline V and J ends were trimmed by 4 bases and 0 bases, with 17 bases remaining between them. This clonotype was seen a handful of times. Constant-region priming of about 0.5 ug total RNA yielded TCR beta cDNA. Researchers made the TCR beta libraries by running three nested multiplex PCR rounds with slightly modified ARM-PCR. With TRBV1-TRBV30 forward primers and a C-beta reverse primer, the first two PCR rounds were run for approximately 10 cycles each. TCRdb independently ran MiXCR on the multiplex PCR reads; one entry per CDR3 protein. Found here are about 190,000 distinct CDR3 sequences, around four fifths of them singletons; the top ten hold 15% to 20%. Scientists recovered RNA and DNA together from approximately 20-30 mg of unsorted bulk tissue. Patients' primary liver carcinoma was surgically resected.

This TCR was recovered from a man in his forties with primary liver carcinoma and hepatitis B virus infection. Sequences were obtained from tumor tissue from primary liver carcinoma. J is TRBJ2-3 and V is TRBV29-1; D gene unclear. CDR3 region: CSVAGVDVRSTDTQYF. As DNA, the CDR3 is TGCAGCGTTGCTGGAGTGGACGTACGTAGCACAGATACGCAGTATTTT.